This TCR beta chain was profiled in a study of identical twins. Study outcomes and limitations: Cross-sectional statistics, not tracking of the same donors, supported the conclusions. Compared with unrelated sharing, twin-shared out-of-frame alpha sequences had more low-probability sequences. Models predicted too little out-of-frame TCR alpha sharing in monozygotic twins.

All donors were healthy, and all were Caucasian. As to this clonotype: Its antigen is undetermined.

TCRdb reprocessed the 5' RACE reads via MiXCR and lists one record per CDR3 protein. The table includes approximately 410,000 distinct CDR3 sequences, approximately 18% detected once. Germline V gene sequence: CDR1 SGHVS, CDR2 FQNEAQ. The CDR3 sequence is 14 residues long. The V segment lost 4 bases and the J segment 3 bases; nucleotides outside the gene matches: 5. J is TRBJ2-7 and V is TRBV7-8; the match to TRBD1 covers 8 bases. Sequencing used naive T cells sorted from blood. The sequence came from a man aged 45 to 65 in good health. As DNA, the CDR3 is TGTGCCAGCAGCTCCCGCGGACAGGGCTACGAGCAGTACTTC. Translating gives CASSSRGQGYEQYF. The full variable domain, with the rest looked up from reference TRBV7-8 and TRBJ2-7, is GAGVSQSPRYKVAKRGQDVALRCDPISGHVSLFWYQQALGQGPEFLTYFQNEAQLDKSGLPSDRFFAERPEGSVSTLKIQRTQQEDSAVYLCASSSRGQGYEQYFGPGTRLTVT.